Presented here are 11 T cell receptor beta chains from one specimen sequenced in a study of T cell changes during pregnancy in multiple sclerosis. Clones were sequenced by immunoSEQ multiplex PCR, and TCRdb holds only the in-frame ones, with some missing. The table records under 75,000 clones, roughly 90% of them present only once. Source: peripheral blood, taken in the third trimester of pregnancy. All receptors derive from a female donor in good health, enrolled as a control in a pregnancy study.

CDR3 region: CASSLTGNNQPQHF. In DNA, the CDR3 is TGTGCCAGCAGCTTAACAGGGAACAATCAGCCCCAGCATTTT. The chain uses TRBV7-2 and TRBJ1-5; D may be TRBD1 (6 bases). The CDR3 is 14 amino acids. The germline CDR1 and CDR2 sequences are SGHTA and FQGNSA. V lost 2 bases and J lost 3, with 8 bases in between.

V and J are TRBV7-9 and TRBJ1-1; no clear D gene. Germline loops: CDR1 SEHNR, CDR2 FQNEAQ (reference sequence). The CDR3 runs 16 residues. Trimming removed 0 bases from V and 1 base from J, with 12 bases in between. CDR3 sequence: CASSLAEGGENTEAFF. The CDR3 nucleotides are TGTGCCAGCAGCTTAGCGGAGGGTGGGGAGAACACTGAAGCTTTCTTT.

The chain couples TRBV19 to TRBJ1-1; D gene unclear. Between the trimmed V and J ends, which lost 4 bases and 0 bases, there was a span of 12 bases. The length of the CDR3 is 15 residues. Germline loops: CDR1 LNHDA, CDR2 SQIVND (reference sequence). In nucleotides, the CDR3 is TGTGCCAGTAGTACCCCAGGAGGTATGAACACTGAAGCTTTCTTT. Protein product: CASSTPGGMNTEAFF.

The rearrangement uses TRBV7-9 and TRBJ1-1, with TRBD1 as a possible D gene (5 bases). This CDR3 has 15 amino acids. The V gene's germline CDR1 is SEHNR and CDR2 FQNEAQ (reference sequence). Trimming left V 1 base short and J 1 base short, with 10 bases between. In DNA form, the CDR3 reads TGTGCCAGCAGCTTAGTCGACAGTCAGAACACTGAAGCTTTCTTT. Translating it yields CASSLVDSQNTEAFF.

The V gene is TRBV11-1, the J gene TRBJ2-3; 9 bases line up with TRBD2. V lost 5 bases, J lost 1 base, and 4 bases stayed unmatched. The CDR3 runs 15 residues. Germline values: CDR1 SGHAT, CDR2 FQDESV (reference sequence). The CDR3 reads CASSRERGGTDTQYF. In DNA, the CDR3 is TGTGCCAGCAGCCGAGAGCGGGGGGGCACAGATACGCAGTATTTT.

The chain recombines TRBV7-2 with TRBJ2-7; 7 nucleotides match TRBD2. With 5 bases clipped from V and 0 bases from J, the junction kept 7 bases outside the gene matches. This CDR3 region has 15 residues. Germline CDR1 and CDR2: SGHTA and FQGNSA. The CDR3 spells CASSVLAPISYEQYF. In DNA, the CDR3 is TGTGCCAGCAGCGTACTAGCGCCAATCTCCTACGAGCAGTACTTC.

This rearrangement joins TRBV27 to TRBJ2-5, with 7 bases matching TRBD1. This CDR3 spans 13 amino acids. V shed 5 bases and J 4 bases; nucleotides not matched to a gene: 4. Germline loops: CDR1 MNHEY, CDR2 SMNVEV (reference sequence). CDR3 sequence (DNA): TGTGCCAGCAGTACTTGGACAGGAGAGACCCAGTACTTC. Its translation: CASSTWTGETQYF.

The rearrangement links TRBV5-1 to TRBJ1-1; no definite D call. Germline V gene data show CDR1 as SGHRS and CDR2 as YFSETQ. The CDR3 is made up of 15 amino acids. The V end was cut by 0 bases, the J end by 0 bases, with 9 bases between. Here the CDR3 reads CASSLERRVNTEAFF. In nucleotides, the CDR3 is TGCGCCAGCAGCTTGGAGCGGCGGGTGAACACTGAAGCTTTCTTT.

This chain uses TRBV18 with TRBJ2-5; a possible D gene is TRBD1 (6 bases). V lost 3 bases and J 6 bases, leaving 14 bases between the germline ends. CDR1 is KGHSH and CDR2 is LQKENI in the germline V gene. CDR3 length equals 14 residues. The CDR3 coding sequence is TGTGCCAGCTCACCGGAGAGGGGACATAAGACCCAGTACTTC. Translation: CASSPERGHKTQYF.

The CDR3 DNA reads as TGTGCCAGCAGTATGGCCCGCGGGAGGGAAGCCTATTCCTACGAGCAGTACTTC. This translates into CASSMARGREAYSYEQYF. This rearrangement joins TRBV27 to TRBJ2-7; 9 bases agree with TRBD2. CDR3 length: 18 amino acids. CDR1 is MNHEY and CDR2 is SMNVEV in the germline V gene (reference sequence). V lost 5 bases, J lost 1 base, and 15 bases stayed unmatched.

The rearrangement links TRBV2 to TRBJ2-7; D not certain. This CDR3 has 13 residues. Trimming stripped 6 bases from V and 0 bases from J, with 9 bases between. Germline CDR1 SNHLY, CDR2 FYNNEI. CDR3 bases: TGTGCCAGCAGCTACTCCACCTCCTACGAGCAGTACTTC. Its translation: CASSYSTSYEQYF.